The sequence of this T cell receptor (beta chain) was determined in a study of shared clonotypes between healthy human individuals. Study-wide findings and caveats: Depth of sequencing was expected to influence donor clonotype sharing.

Here immunoSEQ multiplex PCR was the method, and the copy in TCRdb shows in-frame clones only, minus some. The data show roughly 810,000 clones, roughly 96% seen once. Naive CD8 cells lacked CD45RO and underwent positive selection for CCR7, leaving out terminally differentiated effector memory CD45RA+ cells. Concerning this clone: Its antigen remains unknown.

Per germline, CDR1 SGDLS and CDR2 YYNGEE. The CDR3 is 13 residues long. Trimming took off 8 bases at V and 0 bases at J, with 12 bases between the two ends. The receptor was isolated from a young man in good health. Sequencing was carried out using naive CD8+ T cells sorted from blood. The J gene is TRBJ2-7, the V gene TRBV9, with TRBD2 as a possible D gene (6 bases). CDR3 DNA sequence: TGTGCCAGTAGAGGGACTGACTCCTACGAGCAGTACTTC. It codes for CASRGTDSYEQYF.